This T cell receptor beta chain comes out of a study of blood T cell repertoires in COVID-19. Study overall: Material from acute and convalescent COVID-19 was sourced from the United States, Italy and Spain. The cDNA or gDNA used as material had been derived from T cells, B-cell-depleted T cells, or PBMCs.

Sequencing was performed with immunoSEQ multiplex PCR; in TCRdb, only in-frame clones are kept and a portion is missing. There are hundreds of thousands of clones in the sample; 65% to 90% occur only once, and less than 15% lies in the top ten. Germline V gives CDR1 SGHTA, CDR2 FQGTGA. This CDR3 contains 13 residues. Trimming left V 5 bases short and J 4 bases short, with 9 bases between. The source material was peripheral blood. The chain combines TRBV7-3 with TRBJ2-1; perhaps TRBD2 as D (5 bases). This TCR derives from a human donor in a cohort sampled during active COVID-19. The DNA for the CDR3 is TGTGCCAGCAGCCGCAGCGGTTACAATGAGCAGTTCTTC. Its protein is CASSRSGYNEQFF.